The 13 T cell receptor beta chains reported below all come from one sample, sequenced in a study of human T cells and chemical hapten exposure. Time point of the sample: pre-sensitization, week 0. The sample's treatment: therapeutic diphenylcyclopropenone sensitization with weekly scalp DPC. TCRdb reprocessed the RACE reads via MiXCR and lists one record per CDR3 protein. This sample has around 120,000 distinct CDR3 sequences, with 13% found just once. The source material was whole blood, sampled in connection with sensitization to the hapten diphenylcyclopropenone (DPC). The receptors originated from a woman aged 18 to 35 with alopecia areata. Some clones in this sample may be carry-over from other donors' samples.

This clonotype appeared many times. The chain uses TRBV7-8 and TRBJ1-5; the match to TRBD1 covers 7 bases. The CDR3 sequence is 15 residues long. CDR1 SGHVS and CDR2 FQNEAQ come from the germline V gene. V lost 5 bases, J lost 5 bases, and 9 bases stayed unmatched. The CDR3, as DNA: TGTGCCAGCAGCACTACCGGGACAGTTCATCAGCCCCAGCATTTT. This translates into CASSTTGTVHQPQHF. The complete variable domain, with remaining parts taken from reference TRBV7-8 and TRBJ1-5, reads GAGVSQSPRYKVAKRGQDVALRCDPISGHVSLFWYQQALGQGPEFLTYFQNEAQLDKSGLPSDRFFAERPEGSVSTLKIQRTQQEDSAVYLCASSTTGTVHQPQHFGDGTRLSIL.

V is TRBV10-2 and J is TRBJ1-1; tentatively, D is TRBD1 (5 bases). The CDR3 length is 16 residues. The germline V gene encodes CDR1 WSHSY and CDR2 SAAADI. Trimming took off 6 bases at V and 1 base at J, with 18 bases between the two ends. CDR3 nucleotides: TGCGCCAGCAGGGGGGATGGGGTAGTTACGAACACTGAAGCTTTCTTT. Amino acids: CASRGDGVVTNTEAFF.

The chain combines TRBV20-1 with TRBJ2-7, with 12 bases aligning to TRBD1. This CDR3 comprises 16 residues. J gave up 4 bases and V 4 bases, and 11 bases lay outside the gene matches. Germline values: CDR1 DFQATT, CDR2 SNEGSKA (reference sequence). CDR3 amino acids: CSAMTGTGGPIYEQYF. The CDR3 nucleotides read TGCAGTGCTATGACCGGGACAGGGGGCCCGATATACGAGCAGTACTTC.

This clonotype was recorded a few times. The V call is TRBV5-1, the J call TRBJ1-6, with a tentative D call TRBD1 (6 bases). There are 14 residues in the CDR3. Germline V gene sequence: CDR1 SGHRS, CDR2 YFSETQ. The germline V and J ends were trimmed by 0 bases and 12 bases, with 13 bases remaining between them. CDR3 loop: CASSLGQGMIPLHF. DNA for the CDR3: TGCGCCAGCAGCTTGGGGCAGGGGATGATACCCCTCCACTTT.

The chain has TRBV6-2 or TRBV6-3 and TRBJ2-1; TRBD2 aligns across 9 bases. V was pared by 5 bases and J by 2 bases, with 10 bases of the junction left unmatched. Germline-derived CDR1 and CDR2 are MNHEY and SVGEGT. This CDR3 has 17 amino acids. Here the CDR3 DNA reads TGTGCCAGCAGTCCCCCAGCAGCGGGGGGTCCCTACAATGAGCAGTTCTTC. Its translation is CASSPPAAGGPYNEQFF.

This clonotype has ten or more counts. V is TRBV3-1 and J is TRBJ2-7; 10 bases are a match to TRBD2. CDR1 is LGHDT, CDR2 YNNKEL, per germline (reference sequence). The CDR3 has 17 residues. The V segment lost 4 bases and the J segment 0 bases; nucleotides outside the gene matches: 9. CDR3: CASSRSLAGAASYEQYF. CDR3 sequence (DNA): TGTGCCAGCAGCCGCTCGCTAGCGGGGGCTGCCTCCTACGAGCAGTACTTC.

In its sample, this clonotype was seen a few times. The rearrangement joins TRBV7-6 to TRBJ2-5, with 11 nucleotides matching TRBD2. This CDR3 spans 20 amino acids. Germline V gene lookup returns CDR1 SGHVS and CDR2 FNYEAQ. After removal of 6 bases from V and 0 bases from J, the junction contained 18 bases not matched to a gene. The CDR3 reads CASSPLFQGRGLADQETQYF. CDR3 bases: TGTGCCAGCAGTCCTCTATTCCAGGGTAGGGGACTAGCGGACCAAGAGACCCAGTACTTC.

This clonotype was picked up many times. The V call is TRBV7-2, the J call TRBJ1-3; no clear D. Deletions cut 0 bases from V and 0 bases from J, with 3 bases between. Looked up from germline, CDR1 is SGHTA and CDR2 is FQGNSA. The CDR3 has 14 amino acids. The CDR3 is CASSLAHSGNTIYF. CDR3 nucleotide sequence: TGTGCCAGCAGCTTAGCGCACTCTGGAAACACCATATATTTT. Variable domain in full (rest from reference TRBV7-2 and TRBJ1-3): GAGVSQSPSNKVTEKGKDVELRCDPISGHTALYWYRQSLGQGLEFLIYFQGNSAPDKSGLPSDRFSAERTGGSVSTLTIQRTQQEDSAVYLCASSLAHSGNTIYFGEGSWLTVV.

This clonotype was recorded many times. V usage is TRBV29-1 and J usage is TRBJ1-2; 8 positions match TRBD1. The J segment lost 8 bases and the V segment lost 5 bases, leaving 7 bases of the junction unmatched. The CDR3 spans 12 residues. Germline assignment: CDR1 SQVTM and CDR2 ANQGSEA. This chain's CDR3 is CSVPRTGSGYTF. CDR3 DNA: TGCAGCGTTCCTAGGACAGGGAGCGGCTACACCTTC.

The V call is TRBV20-1, the J call TRBJ2-7, with D maybe TRBD1 (5 bases). The CDR3 has 12 residues. Per the germline V gene, CDR1 is DFQATT and CDR2 is SNEGSKA (reference sequence). V was clipped by 4 bases and J by 3 bases, with 10 bases between them. CDR3 in DNA: TGCAGTGCTACACAGGAGTACTACGAGCAGTACTTC. It translates to CSATQEYYEQYF.

This chain connects TRBV3-1 to TRBJ2-3, with 12 bases matching TRBD2. Unmatched junction bases numbered 5, after V lost 4 bases and J lost 3 bases. Germline CDR1 is LGHDT and CDR2 is YNNKEL (reference sequence). There are 16 residues in the CDR3. The CDR3 DNA follows: TGTGCCAGCAGCCTGCGGACTAGCGGGGTAACAGATACGCAGTATTTT. This sequence encodes CASSLRTSGVTDTQYF.

The chain is built from TRBV19 and TRBJ1-5, with a tentative D call TRBD1 (6 bases). CDR1 and CDR2 (germline): LNHDA, SQIVND (reference sequence). The CDR3 is made up of 18 amino acids. Trimming removed 2 bases from V and 2 bases from J, with 19 bases in between. The CDR3 coding sequence is TGTGCCAGTAGTATATGTCAGGGGAGGTCTGGGTGCAATCAGCCCCAGCATTTT. The encoded protein is CASSICQGRSGCNQPQHF.

This clonotype was seen only a few times. V usage is TRBV28 and J usage is TRBJ2-4; D is uncertain. V gave up 3 bases and J gave up 7 bases, with 10 bases separating them. This CDR3 is built from 13 residues. Germline values: CDR1 MDHEN, CDR2 SYDVKM. CDR3 amino acids: CASSFRPHNIQYF. In DNA, the CDR3 is TGTGCCAGCAGTTTCCGGCCCCACAACATTCAGTACTTC.